The 16 T cell receptor beta chains below all came from one sample that was sequenced in a study of cytomegalovirus exposure and HLA in healthy donors. PCR was performed using 60 Vbeta and 13 Jbeta primers. TCRdb's copy holds only in-frame clones and misses some; the assay was immunoSEQ multiplex PCR. The table has about 100,000 clones, approximately 70% seen once; the top ten hold roughly 4%. Sequencing input: PBMCs. The source of these receptors is a middle-aged man in good health and CMV-seronegative.

The chain combines TRBV7-9 with TRBJ1-4; TRBD1 aligns across 8 bases. This CDR3 is 14 amino acids long. The ends lost 2 bases at V and 4 bases at J; junction bases unmatched: 0. From germline, CDR1 is SEHNR and CDR2 FQNEAQ (reference sequence). In DNA, the CDR3 is TGTGCCAGCAGCTTAACAGGGGGTAATGAAAAACTGTTTTTT. Translated, it gives CASSLTGGNEKLFF.

The chain couples TRBV2 to TRBJ1-5; TRBD1 matches at 7 bases. The CDR3 is 13 residues long. The germline gives CDR1 SNHLY, CDR2 FYNNEI. Unmatched junction bases numbered 4, after V lost 10 bases and J lost 1 base. This chain's CDR3 is CATGQESNQPQHF. The DNA for the CDR3 is TGTGCCACCGGACAGGAGAGCAATCAGCCCCAGCATTTT. The full variable domain, in which reference TRBV2 and TRBJ1-5 provide the parts outside the CDR3, is EPEVTQTPSHQVTQMGQEVILRCVPISNHLYFYWYRQILGQKVEFLVSFYNNEISEKSEIFDDQFSVERPDGSNFTLKIRSTKLEDSAMYFCATGQESNQPQHFGDGTRLSIL.

The chain employs TRBV4-1 and TRBJ1-2; 11 positions agree with TRBD1. The CDR3 consists of 14 residues. Per germline, CDR1 MGHRA and CDR2 YSYEKL. Trimming took 4 bases from V and 5 from J; bases not matched to a gene: 3. Here the CDR3 DNA reads TGCGCCAGCAGCCCGGACAGGGGGCAGTATGGCTACACCTTC. Translating it yields CASSPDRGQYGYTF.

In DNA form, the CDR3 reads TGTGCCAGCAGCGCGGGGACAGGTTCCTACGAGCAGTACTTC. Encoded protein: CASSAGTGSYEQYF. The chain couples TRBV7-7 to TRBJ2-7, with 8 nucleotides matching TRBD1. Germline V CDR1 and CDR2: SSHAT, FNYEAQ (reference sequence). This CDR3 is 14 amino acids long. Trimming took 5 bases from V and 1 from J; bases not matched to a gene: 4. The whole variable domain, remainder taken from reference TRBV7-7 and TRBJ2-7, is GAGVSQSPRYKVTKRGQDVTLRCDPISSHATLYWYQQALGQGPEFLTYFNYEAQPDKSGLPSDRFSAERPEGSISTLTIQRTEQRDSAMYRCASSAGTGSYEQYFGPGTRLTVT.

This sequence joins TRBV11-2 and TRBJ2-5, with 7 bases aligning to TRBD1. Germline V gives CDR1 SGHAT, CDR2 FQNNGV. V gave up 0 bases and J gave up 4 bases; unmatched junction bases: 14. The CDR3 is made up of 18 amino acids. The CDR3 is CASSLDVLTGDLRETQYF. For the CDR3, the DNA is TGTGCCAGCAGCTTAGACGTACTTACAGGGGATTTGAGAGAGACCCAGTACTTC.

The sample holds one count of this clone. The chain combines TRBV9 with TRBJ2-4; 13 bases map to TRBD2. The CDR3 is 18 amino acids. The V gene's germline CDR1 is SGDLS and CDR2 YYNGEE. With V trimmed by 4 bases and J by 3 bases, 10 bases remained unmatched. Here the CDR3 DNA reads TGTGCCAGCAGCACCGGACTAGCGGGGGCTAGGGGCAAAAACATTCAGTACTTC. It codes for CASSTGLAGARGKNIQYF.

This clone appeared a few times. The chain is built from TRBV6-5 and TRBJ2-1, with D maybe TRBD2 (6 bases). The V and J ends lost 4 bases and 7 bases respectively, with 11 bases between them. The CDR3 spans 13 residues. Germline-derived CDR1 and CDR2 are MNHEY and SVGAGI. The CDR3 is CASSWGRLNEQFF. For the CDR3, the DNA is TGTGCCAGCAGTTGGGGGAGGCTAAATGAGCAGTTCTTC.

The DNA for the CDR3 is TGTGCCAGCAAGGGACAGGGCTACGAGCAGTACTTC. Translating gives CASKGQGYEQYF. V and J are TRBV27 and TRBJ2-7; TRBD1 matches at 9 bases. Trimming cost V 7 bases and J 3 bases; bases outside gene matches: 1. Germline lookup yields CDR1 MNHEY and CDR2 SMNVEV (reference sequence). This CDR3 spans 12 amino acids.

This clone has a handful of counts. The chain combines TRBV18 with TRBJ2-7; TRBD1 agrees at 8 bases. V dropped 5 bases and J dropped 5; count of bases not matched to a gene: 8. This CDR3 is built from 14 residues. The germline V gene has CDR1 KGHSH and CDR2 LQKENI. The CDR3 loop is CASSLDRVVNEQYF. The CDR3, as DNA: TGTGCCAGCTCATTGGACAGGGTGGTGAACGAGCAGTACTTC.

This chain links TRBV7-2 with TRBJ2-3, with TRBD2 matching over 13 bases. This CDR3 region has 16 residues. CDR1 and CDR2 from the germline V gene are SGHTA and FQGNSA. V shed 5 bases and J 6 bases; nucleotides not matched to a gene: 8. CDR3 protein: CASSPNGLAGVDTQYF. The CDR3, as DNA: TGTGCCAGCAGCCCCAATGGACTAGCGGGGGTGGATACGCAGTATTTT.

This sequence joins TRBV5-1 and TRBJ1-5, with 11 nucleotides matching TRBD1. CDR1 is SGHRS and CDR2 is YFSETQ in the germline V gene. CDR3 size: 14 residues. J lost 7 bases, V lost 4 bases, and 4 bases had no gene match. The CDR3 sequence: CASSVGTGGQPQHF. In nucleotides, the CDR3 is TGCGCCAGCAGCGTGGGGACAGGGGGGCAGCCCCAGCATTTT.

This clone appeared once. The chain carries TRBV7-2 and TRBJ2-3; 9 bases are shared with TRBD2. The CDR3 contains 16 residues. In germline, CDR1 is SGHTA, CDR2 FQGNSA. The junction had 10 bases not matched to a gene; V was cut back by 2 bases and J by 7 bases. CDR3 coding DNA: TGTGCCAGCAGCTTAACACCTAGCGGGGTGCGGTATACGCAGTATTTT. It specifies CASSLTPSGVRYTQYF.

This sequence joins TRBV6-1 and TRBJ1-5; D not certain. The V gene lost 7 bases and the J gene lost 0 bases, with 16 bases spanning the gap. The CDR3 is 16 amino acids. Germline values: CDR1 MNHNS, CDR2 SASEGT. This CDR3 is CASTDGINNSNQPQHF. The CDR3 bases are TGTGCCAGCACTGACGGGATAAATAATAGCAATCAGCCCCAGCATTTT.

J is TRBJ2-5 and V is TRBV5-4, with TRBD2 identical over 8 bases. Germline values: CDR1 SGHNT, CDR2 YYREEE (reference sequence). V was pared by 0 bases and J by 7 bases, with 8 bases of the junction left unmatched. The CDR3 runs 15 residues. CDR3 region: CASSLESAGAGTQYF. The DNA of the CDR3 is TGTGCCAGCAGCTTGGAGTCAGCGGGGGCAGGGACCCAGTACTTC.

The chain couples TRBV19 to TRBJ2-5, with 14 nucleotides matching TRBD2. Germline CDR1 is LNHDA and CDR2 is SQIVND (reference sequence). CDR3 length: 17 residues. V shed 4 bases and J 5 bases; nucleotides not matched to a gene: 9. The CDR3 coding sequence is TGTGCCAGTAGTACCCGCCTGGGACTAGCGGGGGCGGAGACCCAGTACTTC. Translation gives CASSTRLGLAGAETQYF.

In its sample, this clone was seen a few times. The chain combines TRBV12-5 with TRBJ1-5, with 8 bases identical to TRBD1. V was pared by 3 bases and J by 2 bases, with 9 bases of the junction left unmatched. This CDR3 has 17 amino acids. Germline V gives CDR1 LGHNT, CDR2 FRNRAP. As DNA, the CDR3 is TGTGCTAGTGGTTTATCAGAGGACAGGGTTGGCAATCAGCCCCAGCATTTT. Protein: CASGLSEDRVGNQPQHF.